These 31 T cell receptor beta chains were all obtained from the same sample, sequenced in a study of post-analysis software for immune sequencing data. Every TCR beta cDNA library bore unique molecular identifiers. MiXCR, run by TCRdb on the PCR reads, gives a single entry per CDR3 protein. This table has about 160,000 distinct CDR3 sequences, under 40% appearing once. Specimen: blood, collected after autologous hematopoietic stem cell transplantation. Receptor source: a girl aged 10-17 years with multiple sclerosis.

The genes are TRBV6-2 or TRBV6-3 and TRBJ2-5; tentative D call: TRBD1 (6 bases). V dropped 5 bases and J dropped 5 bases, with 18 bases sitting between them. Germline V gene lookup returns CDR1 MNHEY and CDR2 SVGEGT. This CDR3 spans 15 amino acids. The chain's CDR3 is CASSAVTGIRETQYF. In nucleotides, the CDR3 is TGTGCCAGCAGTGCAGTCACAGGGATTAGGGAGACCCAGTACTTC.

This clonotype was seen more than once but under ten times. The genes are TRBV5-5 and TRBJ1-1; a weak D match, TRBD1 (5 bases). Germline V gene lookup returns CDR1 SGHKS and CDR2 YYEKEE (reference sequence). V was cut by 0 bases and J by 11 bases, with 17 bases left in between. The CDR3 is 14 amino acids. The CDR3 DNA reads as TGTGCCAGCAGCTTGGCCGGGGCCCCATGGGAGGCTTTCTTT. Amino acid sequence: CASSLAGAPWEAFF.

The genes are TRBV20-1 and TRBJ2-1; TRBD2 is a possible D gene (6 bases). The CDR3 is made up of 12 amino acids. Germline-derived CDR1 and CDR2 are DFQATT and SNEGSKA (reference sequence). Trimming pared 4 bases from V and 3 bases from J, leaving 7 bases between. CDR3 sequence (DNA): TGCAGTGCTAAGACTAGCTACAATGAGCAGTTCTTC. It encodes CSAKTSYNEQFF.

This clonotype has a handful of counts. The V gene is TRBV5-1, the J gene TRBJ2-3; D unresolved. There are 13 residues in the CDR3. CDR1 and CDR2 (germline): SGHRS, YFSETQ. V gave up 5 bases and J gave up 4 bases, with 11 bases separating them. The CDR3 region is CASRPDLADTQYF. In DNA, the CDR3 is TGCGCCAGCAGGCCCGACTTGGCAGATACGCAGTATTTT.

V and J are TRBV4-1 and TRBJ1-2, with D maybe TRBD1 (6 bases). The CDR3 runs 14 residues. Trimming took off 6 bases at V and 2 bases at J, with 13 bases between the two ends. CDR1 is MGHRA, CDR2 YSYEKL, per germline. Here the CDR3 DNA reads TGCGCCAGCAGAGACATTGACAGGAACTATGGCTACACCTTC. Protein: CASRDIDRNYGYTF.

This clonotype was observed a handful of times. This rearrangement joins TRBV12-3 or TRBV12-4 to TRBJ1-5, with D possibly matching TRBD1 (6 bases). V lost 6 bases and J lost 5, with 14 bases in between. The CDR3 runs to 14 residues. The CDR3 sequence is CASSVRGRHQPQHF. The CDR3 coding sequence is TGTGCCAGCAGCGTCAGGGGACGGCATCAGCCCCAGCATTTT.

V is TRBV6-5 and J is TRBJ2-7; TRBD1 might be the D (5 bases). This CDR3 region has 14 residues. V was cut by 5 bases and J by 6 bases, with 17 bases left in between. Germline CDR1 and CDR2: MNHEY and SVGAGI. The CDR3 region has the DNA TGTGCCAGCAGTCAGGACATATCTCCCTTCGAGCAGTACTTC. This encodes CASSQDISPFEQYF.

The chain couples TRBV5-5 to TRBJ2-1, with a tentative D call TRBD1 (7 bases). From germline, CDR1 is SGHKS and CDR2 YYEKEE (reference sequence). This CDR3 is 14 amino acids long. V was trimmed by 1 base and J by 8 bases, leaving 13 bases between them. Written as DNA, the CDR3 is TGTGCCAGCAGCTTGCAGGGGGGCGGGGATGAGCAGTTCTTC. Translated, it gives CASSLQGGGDEQFF.

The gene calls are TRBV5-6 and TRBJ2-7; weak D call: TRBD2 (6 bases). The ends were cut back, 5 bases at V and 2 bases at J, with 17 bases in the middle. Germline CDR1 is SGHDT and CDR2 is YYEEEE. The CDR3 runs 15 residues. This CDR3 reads CASRTGGNPTYEQYF. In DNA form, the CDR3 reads TGTGCCAGCAGGACTGGGGGGAACCCTACCTACGAGCAGTACTTC.

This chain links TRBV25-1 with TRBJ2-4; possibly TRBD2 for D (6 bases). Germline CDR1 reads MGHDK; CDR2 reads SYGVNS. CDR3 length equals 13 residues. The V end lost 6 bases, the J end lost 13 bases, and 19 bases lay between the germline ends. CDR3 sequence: CASSHAGTSGQYF. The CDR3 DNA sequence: TGTGCCAGCAGCCACGCTGGGACGAGCGGGCAGTACTTC.

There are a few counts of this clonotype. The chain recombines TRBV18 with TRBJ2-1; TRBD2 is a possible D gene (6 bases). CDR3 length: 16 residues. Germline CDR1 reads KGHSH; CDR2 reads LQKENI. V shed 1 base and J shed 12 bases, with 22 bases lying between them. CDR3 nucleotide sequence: TGTGCCAGCTCACCACTGAGCTATATACGGAGGGAAGGGCAGTTCTTC. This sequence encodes CASSPLSYIRREGQFF.

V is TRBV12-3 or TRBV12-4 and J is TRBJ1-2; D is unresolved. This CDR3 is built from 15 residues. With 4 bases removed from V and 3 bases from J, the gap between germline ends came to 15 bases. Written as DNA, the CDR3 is TGTGCCAGCAGTTCTGACCCAGAGGGATACTATGGCTACACCTTC. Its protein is CASSSDPEGYYGYTF.

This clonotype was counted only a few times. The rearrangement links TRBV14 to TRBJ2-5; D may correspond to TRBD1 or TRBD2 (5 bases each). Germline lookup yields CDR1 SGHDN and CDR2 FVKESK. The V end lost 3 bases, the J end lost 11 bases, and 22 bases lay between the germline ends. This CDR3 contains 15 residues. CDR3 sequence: CASSHPGRTPVEQYF. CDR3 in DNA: TGTGCCAGCAGCCACCCGGGACGGACCCCCGTGGAGCAGTACTTC.

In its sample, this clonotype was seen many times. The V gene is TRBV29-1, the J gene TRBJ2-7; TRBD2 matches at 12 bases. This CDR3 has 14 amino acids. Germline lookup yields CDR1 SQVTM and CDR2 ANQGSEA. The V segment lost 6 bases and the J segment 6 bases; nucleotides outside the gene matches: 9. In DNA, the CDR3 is TGCAGCGTCCGGACTAGCGGGACCCTCGGCGAGCAGTACTTC. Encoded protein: CSVRTSGTLGEQYF.

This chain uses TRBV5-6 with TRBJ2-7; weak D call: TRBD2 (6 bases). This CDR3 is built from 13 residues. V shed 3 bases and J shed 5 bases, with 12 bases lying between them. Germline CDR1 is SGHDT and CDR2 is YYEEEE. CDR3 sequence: CASSSGGSHEQYF. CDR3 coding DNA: TGTGCCAGCAGCTCTGGAGGGTCCCACGAGCAGTACTTC.

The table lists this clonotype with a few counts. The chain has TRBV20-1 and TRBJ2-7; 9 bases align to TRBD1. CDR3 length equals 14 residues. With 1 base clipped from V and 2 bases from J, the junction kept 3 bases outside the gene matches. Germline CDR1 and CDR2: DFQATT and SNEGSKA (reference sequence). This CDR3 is CSARGDRVPYEQYF. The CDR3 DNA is TGCAGTGCTAGAGGGGACAGGGTCCCCTACGAGCAGTACTTC.

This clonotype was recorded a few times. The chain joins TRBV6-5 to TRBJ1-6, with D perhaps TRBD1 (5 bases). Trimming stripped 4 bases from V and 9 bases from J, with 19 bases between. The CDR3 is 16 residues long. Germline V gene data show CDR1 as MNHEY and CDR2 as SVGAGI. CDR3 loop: CASSSTQGSRGSPLHF. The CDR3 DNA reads TGTGCCAGCAGTTCCACCCAGGGTTCCCGGGGTTCACCCCTCCACTTT.

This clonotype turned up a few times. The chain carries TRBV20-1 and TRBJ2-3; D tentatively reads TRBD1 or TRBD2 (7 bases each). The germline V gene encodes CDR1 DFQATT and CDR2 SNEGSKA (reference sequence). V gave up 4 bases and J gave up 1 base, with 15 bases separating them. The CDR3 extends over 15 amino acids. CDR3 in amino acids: CSATRGGGGTDTQYF. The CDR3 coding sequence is TGCAGTGCTACCAGGGGGGGGGGAGGCACAGATACGCAGTATTTT.

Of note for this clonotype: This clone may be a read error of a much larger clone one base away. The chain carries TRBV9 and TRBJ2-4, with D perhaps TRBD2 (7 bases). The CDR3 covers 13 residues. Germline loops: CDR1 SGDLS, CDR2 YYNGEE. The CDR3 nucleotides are TGTGCCAGCGGCGTAGGGGAGGGGGGAGAGCAGTACTTC. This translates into CASGVGEGGEQYF.

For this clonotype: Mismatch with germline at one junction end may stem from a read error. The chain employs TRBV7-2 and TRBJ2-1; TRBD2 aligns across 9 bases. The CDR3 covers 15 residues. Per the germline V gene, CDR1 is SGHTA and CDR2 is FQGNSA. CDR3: CASSVGLAAYNEQFF. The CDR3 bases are TGTGCCAGCAGCGTGGGACTAGCCGCCTATAATGAGCAGTTCTTC. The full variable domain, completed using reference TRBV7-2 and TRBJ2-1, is GAGVSQSPSNKVTEKGKDVELRCDPISGHTALYWYRQSLGQGLEFLIYFQGNSAPDKSGLPSDRFSAERTGGSVSTLTIQRTQQEDSAVYLCASSVGLAAYNEQFFGPGTRLTVL.

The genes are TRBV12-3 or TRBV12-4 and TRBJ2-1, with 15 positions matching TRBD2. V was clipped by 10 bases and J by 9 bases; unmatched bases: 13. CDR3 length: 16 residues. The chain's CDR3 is CANSYGLAGGSGEQFF. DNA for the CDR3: TGTGCCAACAGCTATGGACTAGCGGGAGGGTCGGGTGAGCAGTTCTTC.

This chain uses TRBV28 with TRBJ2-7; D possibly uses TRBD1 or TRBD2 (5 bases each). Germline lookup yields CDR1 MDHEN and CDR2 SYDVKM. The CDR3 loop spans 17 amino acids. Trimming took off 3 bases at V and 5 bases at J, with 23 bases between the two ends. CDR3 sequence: CASSLRLVRGRVHEQYF. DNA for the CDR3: TGTGCCAGCAGTTTGCGCCTTGTGAGGGGAAGGGTCCACGAGCAGTACTTC.

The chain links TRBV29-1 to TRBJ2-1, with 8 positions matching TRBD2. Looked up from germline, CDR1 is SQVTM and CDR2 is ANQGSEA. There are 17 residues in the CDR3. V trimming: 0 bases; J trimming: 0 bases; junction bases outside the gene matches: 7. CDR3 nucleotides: TGCAGCGTTGAAGATCTGGGTAGCGGGACCTCCTACAATGAGCAGTTCTTC. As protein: CSVEDLGSGTSYNEQFF.

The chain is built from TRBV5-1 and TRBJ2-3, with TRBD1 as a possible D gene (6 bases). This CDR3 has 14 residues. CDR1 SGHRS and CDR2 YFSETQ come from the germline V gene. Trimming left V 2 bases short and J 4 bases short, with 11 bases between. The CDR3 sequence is CASSFRTDPDTQYF. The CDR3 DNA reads TGCGCCAGCAGCTTCCGGACAGATCCAGATACGCAGTATTTT.

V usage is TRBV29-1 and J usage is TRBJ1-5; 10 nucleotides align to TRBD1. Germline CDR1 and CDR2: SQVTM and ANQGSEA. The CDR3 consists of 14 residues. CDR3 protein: CGAAGTGDDQPQHF. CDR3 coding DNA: TGCGGCGCTGCTGGGACAGGGGACGATCAGCCCCAGCATTTT.

CDR3 sequence: CASSESNYYEQFF. The CDR3 nucleotides read TGTGCCAGCAGTGAATCGAACTATTATGAGCAGTTCTTC. The gene calls are TRBV25-1 and TRBJ2-1, with unresolved D. Germline lookup yields CDR1 MGHDK and CDR2 SYGVNS. The CDR3 sequence is 13 residues long. V lost 1 base to trimming and J lost 8 bases, with 9 bases between them.

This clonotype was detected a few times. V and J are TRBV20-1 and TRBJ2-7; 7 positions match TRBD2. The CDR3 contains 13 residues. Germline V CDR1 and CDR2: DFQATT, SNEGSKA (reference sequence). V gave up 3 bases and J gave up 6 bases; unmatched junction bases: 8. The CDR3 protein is CSASASSGVEQYF. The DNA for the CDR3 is TGCAGTGCTAGCGCGAGCAGCGGGGTCGAGCAGTACTTC.

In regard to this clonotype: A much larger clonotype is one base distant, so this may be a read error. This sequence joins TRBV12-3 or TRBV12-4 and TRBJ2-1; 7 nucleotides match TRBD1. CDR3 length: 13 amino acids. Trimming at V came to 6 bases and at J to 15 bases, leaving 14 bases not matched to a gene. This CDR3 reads CASSKQGTPCWFF. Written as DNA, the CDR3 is TGTGCCAGCAGCAAACAGGGGACCCCCTGTTGGTTCTTC.

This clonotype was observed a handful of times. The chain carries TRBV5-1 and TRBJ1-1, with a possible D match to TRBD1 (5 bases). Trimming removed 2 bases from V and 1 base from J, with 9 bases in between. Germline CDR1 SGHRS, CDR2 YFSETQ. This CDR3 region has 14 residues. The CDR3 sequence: CASSLVGENTEAFF. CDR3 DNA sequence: TGCGCCAGCAGCTTAGTAGGGGAGAACACTGAAGCTTTCTTT.

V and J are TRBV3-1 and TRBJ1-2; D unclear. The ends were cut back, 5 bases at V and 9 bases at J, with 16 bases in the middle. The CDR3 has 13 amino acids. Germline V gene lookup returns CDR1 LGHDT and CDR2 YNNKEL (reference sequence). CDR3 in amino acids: CASSEVRSGSYTF. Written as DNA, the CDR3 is TGTGCCAGCAGCGAGGTTAGGTCCGGCAGCTACACCTTC.

CDR3 residues: CSAFSGWYTEAFF. CDR3 nucleotide sequence: TGCAGCGCCTTTAGTGGATGGTACACTGAAGCTTTCTTT. The chain is built from TRBV20-1 and TRBJ1-1; D call uncertain. Looked up from germline, CDR1 is DFQATT and CDR2 is SNEGSKA (reference sequence). The CDR3 is 13 amino acids.